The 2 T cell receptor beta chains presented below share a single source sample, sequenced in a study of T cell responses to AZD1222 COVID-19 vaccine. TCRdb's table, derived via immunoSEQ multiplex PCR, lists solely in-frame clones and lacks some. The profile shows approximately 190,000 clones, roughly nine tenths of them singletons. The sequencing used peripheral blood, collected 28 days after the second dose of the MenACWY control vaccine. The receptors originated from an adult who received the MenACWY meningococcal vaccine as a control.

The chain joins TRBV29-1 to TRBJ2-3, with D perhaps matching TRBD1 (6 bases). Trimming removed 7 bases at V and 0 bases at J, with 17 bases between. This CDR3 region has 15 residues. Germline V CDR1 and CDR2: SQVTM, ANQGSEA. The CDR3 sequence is CSAAQGLTSTDTQYF. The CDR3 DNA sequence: TGCAGCGCAGCACAGGGCCTTACTAGCACAGATACGCAGTATTTT.

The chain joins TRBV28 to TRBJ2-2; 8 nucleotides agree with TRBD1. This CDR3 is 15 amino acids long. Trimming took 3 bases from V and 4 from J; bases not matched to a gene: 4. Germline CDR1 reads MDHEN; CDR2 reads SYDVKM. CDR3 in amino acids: CASSFDRGGTGELFF. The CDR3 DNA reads TGTGCCAGCAGTTTCGACAGGGGAGGCACCGGGGAGCTGTTTTTT. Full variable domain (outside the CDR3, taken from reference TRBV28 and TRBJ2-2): DVKVTQSSRYLVKRTGEKVFLECVQDMDHENMFWYRQDPGLGLRLIYFSYDVKMKEKGDIPEGYSVSREKKERFSLILESASTNQTSMYLCASSFDRGGTGELFFGEGSRLTVL.